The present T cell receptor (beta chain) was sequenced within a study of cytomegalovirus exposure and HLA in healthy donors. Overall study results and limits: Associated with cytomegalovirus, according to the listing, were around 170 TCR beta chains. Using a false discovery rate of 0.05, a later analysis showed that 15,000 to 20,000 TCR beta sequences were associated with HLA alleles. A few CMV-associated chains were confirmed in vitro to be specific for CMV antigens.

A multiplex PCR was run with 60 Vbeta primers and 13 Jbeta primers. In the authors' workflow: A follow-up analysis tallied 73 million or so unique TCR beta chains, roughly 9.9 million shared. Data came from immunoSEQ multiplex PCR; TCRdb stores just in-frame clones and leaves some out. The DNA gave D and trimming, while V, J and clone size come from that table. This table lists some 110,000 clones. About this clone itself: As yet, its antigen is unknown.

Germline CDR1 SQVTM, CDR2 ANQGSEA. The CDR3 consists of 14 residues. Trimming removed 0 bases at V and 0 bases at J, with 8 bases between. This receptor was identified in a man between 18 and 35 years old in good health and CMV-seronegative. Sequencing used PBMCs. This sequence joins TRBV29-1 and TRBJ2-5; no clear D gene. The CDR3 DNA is TGCAGCGTTGAAGACCCCCTAAACCAAGAGACCCAGTACTTC. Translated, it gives CSVEDPLNQETQYF.